This T cell receptor beta chain was captured in a study of T cells in Graves' hyperthyroidism and ophthalmopathy. Uncontrolled infection, other autoimmune disease, pregnancy or lactation disqualified patients from enrolment. RNA transcripts provided the source from which TCR beta CDR3 regions were amplified. The study used the HTBI primer set for a first-round RT-PCR of the TCR CDR3. TCRdb passed the multiplex PCR reads through MiXCR, listing each CDR3 protein once. The sample comprises about 570,000 distinct CDR3 sequences, around 42% of which are singletons, and 15% to 20% rests with the top ten. Trimming stripped 3 bases from V and 9 bases from J, with 14 bases between. The CDR3 has 13 residues. CDR1 LGHNT and CDR2 FRNRAP come from the germline V gene.

Sequenced: peripheral blood or thyroid tissue (not recorded which). The chain carries TRBV12-5 and TRBJ1-2; no clear D gene. This clonotype was obtained from an adult woman with Graves' disease, either hyperthyroidism or ophthalmopathy (not recorded which). The CDR3 loop is CASGLGTDLSYTF. The CDR3 nucleotides are TGTGCTAGTGGTTTAGGAACGGATTTGAGCTACACCTTC.